The entry below gives a single TCR beta chain sequence along with its context. What this receptor recognizes is not known. No clone much larger than this one lies a single base away; base qualities are absent. This record belongs to a study of blood T cells in healthy people across ages (dated by TCRdb to about 2015). With respect to the entire study: In model experiments, template switching captured about one uniquely barcoded TCR beta cDNA molecule for every two T cells. To track age-related changes in TCR beta repertoire diversity, the study relied on deep sequencing normalized with unique cDNA molecular identifiers. The donors were split into four age groups: young (average about 15 years), middle-aged (roughly 42), aged (62) and long-lived (approximately 80). To avoid experimental bias, donors of different ages were distributed randomly across sequencing lanes. For two donors (one aged 18 to 30 and one aged 80 or older), the study analyzed two additional independent replicas of 1 million unique cDNA reads from the same blood draw.

From V the trimming removes 8 bases and from J it removes 7 bases, while the gene matches leave 6 bases of the junction unaccounted for. From the cysteine through the phenylalanine, the CDR3 covers 13 amino acids. Here the CDR3 DNA is all that survives: 39 bases in frame from base 1. The germline V gene gives CDR1 as MNHNS and CDR2 as SASEGT. Donors were around 37 systemically healthy Caucasian individuals from Russia aged about 6 to 100 years. Around 10 milliliters of peripheral blood were collected from each donor into EDTA-treated Vacutainer tubes. Ficoll-Paque density-gradient centrifugation was used to isolate PBMCs, with at least 7 million per sample. Trizol reagent was used to extract total RNA from PBMCs, with at least 5.5 micrograms per sample. The percentages of naive CD45RAhigh/CD27high T cells were determined by flow cytometry on a PBMC aliquot from every donor. Here is what the overall study found, with its caveats: Estimates of total diversity based on one million sequenced T cells were regarded as lower bounds and as underestimates. Because donor CMV infection status was unknown, age-related changes in expanded clonotypes were potentially confounded. Compared with the aged group, more naive CD4+ T cells, fewer expanded clones and increased TCR diversity were shown by the long-lived group, suggesting age selection. As age increased, observed TCR beta diversity per million T cells dropped in a roughly linear way, and a significant reduction was already evident by age approximately 40. Observed TCR beta diversity correlated strongly with the percentage of naive T cells measured by flow cytometry. Bulk unsorted PBMC profiling prevented conclusive comparison of naive and antigen-experienced compartments.

Receptor libraries were prepared by 5' RACE. TCRdb names Illumina HiSeq 2500 as the instrument used. A second roughly 7 to 11 cycle PCR used a sample-barcoded 5' primer and a J-beta primer mix. A template-switch 5' adaptor carrying 12 random nucleotides introduced a unique molecular identifier onto each TCR beta cDNA molecule. Each sample yielded at least 3 million CDR3-containing paired-end reads. All of the RNA was converted into first-strand cDNA using the Mint cDNA synthesis kit, with a TRBC-specific oligonucleotide serving as the primer. Following uracil-DNA glycosylase treatment, a first 18-cycle PCR with universal primers M1SS and BC2_uni_R was performed on all cDNA. As for the authors' bioinformatics: Normalization of each sample was performed by random selection of 1 million high-quality reads, each carrying a distinct molecular identifier. Reads sharing molecular identifiers were discarded rather than binned into consensus sequences. MiTCR, run with a Q25 quality threshold and the strictest error-elimination algorithm, handled CDR3 identification, clonotype clustering and error correction. A nonparametric unseen species model with Euler transformation was used to estimate lower-bound total TCR beta diversity. Starting from the raw public reads, TCRdb applied fastp trimming at Q25, assembled clones with MiXCR and retained in-frame beta chains. When rows share a CDR3 protein, they turn into one entry using the most common DNA and genes. TCRdb, not the original authors, processed these V and J calls. This sample gives 850,000 to 1,000,000 distinct CDR3 sequences in total; about 44% of them show up just once. The ten largest make up around an eighth of the sample.

The source of this sequence is a man aged 30-40 years in good health. Sequencing was performed on blood. The sequence links TRBV6-1 to TRBJ1-2; 11 nucleotides in the junction match TRBD1. The CDR3 region has the sequence CASPGQGVGGYTF. The nucleotide sequence is TGTGCCAGCCCGGGACAGGGGGTTGGTGGCTACACCTTC.